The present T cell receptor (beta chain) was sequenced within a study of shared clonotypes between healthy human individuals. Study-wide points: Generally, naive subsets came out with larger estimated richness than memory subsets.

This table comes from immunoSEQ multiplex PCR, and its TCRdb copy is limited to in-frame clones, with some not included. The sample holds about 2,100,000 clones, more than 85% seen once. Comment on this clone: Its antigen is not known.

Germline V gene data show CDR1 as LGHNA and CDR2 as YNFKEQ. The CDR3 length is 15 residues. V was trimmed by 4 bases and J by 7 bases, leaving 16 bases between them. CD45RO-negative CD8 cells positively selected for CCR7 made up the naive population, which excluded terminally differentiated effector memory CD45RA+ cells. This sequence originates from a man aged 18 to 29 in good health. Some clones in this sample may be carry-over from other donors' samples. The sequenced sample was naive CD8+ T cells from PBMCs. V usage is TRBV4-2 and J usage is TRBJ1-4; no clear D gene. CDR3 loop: CASSPAGFEGEKLFF. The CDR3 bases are TGTGCCAGCAGCCCGGCGGGGTTCGAGGGTGAAAAACTGTTTTTT.